The source of this T cell receptor (beta chain) is a study of blood T cell repertoires in COVID-19. Study in general: From the United States, Italy and Spain came samples of acute and convalescent COVID-19.

The participants were between 18 and 89 years old and came from roughly 25 US areas. Participants reported their clinical history, and cohort assignment relied on those reports. TCRdb's table, derived via immunoSEQ multiplex PCR, lists solely in-frame clones and lacks some. Altogether hundreds of thousands of clones are present, more than 70% being singletons, with the ten largest covering roughly 1.9%. The material sequenced was PBMCs or T cells enriched from blood (not recorded which). This TCR was recovered from a woman between 50 and 59 years old who had recovered from COVID-19.

The CDR3 sequence: CASSLPTGMSINQPQHF. Here the CDR3 DNA reads TGTGCCAGCAGTTTGCCAACAGGGATGAGTATTAATCAGCCCCAGCATTTT. The rearrangement uses TRBV28 and TRBJ1-5, with D maybe TRBD1 (6 bases). CDR3 length equals 17 residues. V lost 3 bases and J 4 bases, leaving 19 bases between the germline ends. Looked up from germline, CDR1 is MDHEN and CDR2 is SYDVKM.